This T cell receptor (beta chain) was retrieved from a study of early T cells in non-severe SARS-CoV-2 infection. TCRdb reprocessed the 5' RACE reads with MiXCR, giving one entry per CDR3 protein. The sample shows more than 65,000 distinct CDR3 sequences, about 13% of them seen only once. The germline CDR1 and CDR2 sequences are DFQATT and SNEGSKA (reference sequence). This CDR3 contains 10 residues. V was trimmed by 3 bases and J by 10 bases, leaving 7 bases between them. This clonotype was found a few times. The sample comprised whole blood. This receptor was taken from an adult who was a healthcare worker with PCR-confirmed SARS-CoV-2 infection or an uninfected control (not recorded which). V usage is TRBV20-1 and J usage is TRBJ2-1; D not certain. For the CDR3, the DNA is TGCAGTGCTAGGGCTGGGGAGCAGTTCTTC. Its protein product is CSARAGEQFF.